A selection of T cell receptor beta chains follows, all from one sample in a study of OX40 agonist ivuxolimab in advanced cancers. Clones were sequenced by immunoSEQ multiplex PCR, and TCRdb holds only the in-frame ones, with some missing. Here the sample spans 91,000 or so clones, approximately 93% being singletons. Source: CD4+ or CD8+ T cells sorted from blood, taken in a trial of the OX40 agonist ivuxolimab. The source is an adult with an advanced solid tumor such as melanoma, head and neck, liver or kidney cancer. Each CDR3 is given with its conserved first and last residue. The D gene is left open where the match is weak. Clone sizes are given selectively: once, few, many, or a class where the clone is expanded.

size: -
D: -
J: TRBJ2-2
V: TRBV9
CDR3: CASSVAPGQNTGELFF
DNA: TGTGCCAGCAGCGTCGCCCCGGGACAGAACACCGGGGAGCTGTTTTTT

size: once
D: TRBD1
J: TRBJ2-3
V: TRBV12-5
CDR3: CASGRTGVDTQYF
DNA: TGTGCTAGTGGTCGAACAGGGGTAGATACGCAGTATTTT

size: -
D: -
J: TRBJ2-5
V: TRBV2
CDR3: CASTAETQYF
DNA: TGTGCCAGCACGGCAGAGACCCAGTACTTC

size: -
D: -
J: TRBJ2-6
V: TRBV7-2
CDR3: CASSFQGPGANVLTF
DNA: TGTGCCAGCAGCTTCCAGGGTCCCGGGGCCAACGTCCTGACTTTC

size: -
D: TRBD2
J: TRBJ2-3
V: TRBV5-1
CDR3: CASSTQRGAPSSTDTQYF
DNA: TGCGCCAGCAGCACCCAGCGGGGGGCGCCTTCTAGCACAGATACGCAGTATTTT

size: -
D: -
J: TRBJ2-3
V: TRBV28
CDR3: CASSLQAGMITDTQYF
DNA: TGTGCCAGCAGTTTACAAGCGGGTATGATCACAGATACGCAGTATTTT

size: -
D: -
J: TRBJ2-1
V: TRBV9
CDR3: CASSVDPYNEQFF
DNA: TGTGCCAGCAGCGTAGACCCCTACAATGAGCAGTTCTTC

size: -
D: TRBD1
J: TRBJ2-2
V: TRBV5-6
CDR3: CASSLAGQVTSNTGELFF
DNA: TGTGCCAGCAGCTTGGCGGGACAGGTGACTTCGAACACCGGGGAGCTGTTTTTT

size: -
D: -
J: TRBJ2-5
V: TRBV7-2
CDR3: CASSFQAQETQYF
DNA: TGTGCCAGCAGCTTCCAGGCCCAAGAGACCCAGTACTTC

size: -
D: -
J: TRBJ2-2
V: TRBV7-9
CDR3: CASSFSNTGELFF
DNA: TGTGCCAGCAGCTTCAGCAACACCGGGGAGCTGTTTTTT

size: -
D: -
J: TRBJ1-3
V: TRBV6-1
CDR3: CASSENWRVSGNTIYF
DNA: TGTGCCAGCAGTGAAAACTGGCGGGTCTCTGGAAACACCATATATTTT

size: -
D: -
J: TRBJ2-1
V: TRBV4-1
CDR3: CASSGQWDPDDTGEQFF
DNA: TGCGCCAGCAGCGGGCAATGGGACCCCGACGATACAGGTGAGCAGTTCTTC

size: -
D: -
J: TRBJ2-1
V: TRBV19
CDR3: CASSPRHGTPTYNEQFF
DNA: TGTGCCAGTAGCCCTCGGCACGGGACACCGACCTACAATGAGCAGTTCTTC

size: -
D: -
J: TRBJ2-3
V: TRBV6-5
CDR3: CASRPPVVDTQYF
DNA: TGTGCCAGCAGACCCCCAGTGGTAGATACGCAGTATTTT

size: -
D: -
J: TRBJ2-7
V: TRBV28
CDR3: CASSFSGGGAYEQYF
DNA: TGTGCCAGCAGTTTTTCCGGCGGAGGGGCCTACGAGCAGTACTTC

size: -
D: -
J: TRBJ2-7
V: TRBV19
CDR3: CASTPSRGAPYEQYF
DNA: TGTGCCAGTACTCCGTCCCGGGGAGCGCCCTACGAGCAGTACTTC

size: -
D: TRBD1
J: TRBJ2-2
V: TRBV27
CDR3: CASSRRDRRGGELFF
DNA: TGTGCCAGCAGTCGAAGGGACAGAAGGGGCGGGGAGCTGTTTTTT

size: -
D: -
J: TRBJ1-2
V: TRBV30
CDR3: CAWRGGQTIYGYTF
DNA: TGTGCCTGGAGAGGGGGGCAAACTATCTATGGCTACACCTTC

size: -
D: -
J: TRBJ2-7
V: TRBV5-4
CDR3: CASSPRAKGLRTYEQYF
DNA: TGTGCCAGCAGCCCCCGGGCAAAGGGGCTTCGAACTTACGAGCAGTACTTC

size: -
D: -
J: TRBJ2-5
V: TRBV7-2
CDR3: CASSSVRVETQYF
DNA: TGTGCCAGCAGCTCAGTCAGGGTAGAGACCCAGTACTTC

size: -
D: -
J: TRBJ2-7
V: TRBV15
CDR3: CATSRGVGRAYEQYF
DNA: TGTGCCACCAGCAGGGGGGTAGGCAGGGCCTACGAGCAGTACTTC

size: few
D: -
J: TRBJ1-6
V: TRBV5-1
CDR3: CASSANNSPLHF
DNA: TGCGCCAGCAGCGCCAATAATTCACCCCTCCACTTT

size: -
D: TRBD1
J: TRBJ1-1
V: TRBV28
CDR3: CASSRPGQGAKTEAFF
DNA: TGTGCCAGCAGTCGCCCCGGACAGGGGGCAAAAACTGAAGCTTTCTTT

size: -
D: -
J: TRBJ1-3
V: TRBV18
CDR3: CASSPTTGGNTIYF
DNA: TGTGCCAGCTCCCCAACAACGGGGGGAAACACCATATATTTT

size: -
D: -
J: TRBJ1-1
V: TRBV7-9
CDR3: CASSAGVSGARDTEAFF
DNA: TGTGCCAGCAGCGCAGGTGTCTCAGGGGCGAGGGACACTGAAGCTTTCTTT

size: -
D: -
J: TRBJ2-5
V: TRBV2
CDR3: CASSDRGETQYF
DNA: TGTGCCAGCTCCGACAGAGGAGAGACCCAGTACTTC

size: -
D: -
J: TRBJ1-1
V: TRBV7-9
CDR3: CASSPQGGGTEAFF
DNA: TGTGCCAGCAGCCCACAAGGCGGGGGCACTGAAGCTTTCTTT

size: once
D: -
J: TRBJ2-7
V: TRBV5-8
CDR3: CASSPRSGSYEQYF
DNA: TGTGCCAGCAGCCCGAGGTCAGGCTCCTACGAGCAGTACTTC

size: once
D: -
J: TRBJ2-7
V: TRBV29-1
CDR3: CSVEDRTAAEGLRGQYF
DNA: TGCAGCGTTGAAGATAGGACAGCTGCAGAGGGGCTACGCGGGCAGTACTTC

size: -
D: TRBD1
J: TRBJ2-3
V: TRBV28
CDR3: CAAMLLPGQGGTDTQYF
DNA: TGTGCCGCAATGTTGCTGCCCGGACAGGGGGGCACAGATACGCAGTATTTT

size: -
D: TRBD1
J: TRBJ2-1
V: TRBV4-3
CDR3: CASSQDPPGTADYNEQFF
DNA: TGCGCCAGCAGCCAAGATCCCCCCGGGACAGCAGACTACAATGAGCAGTTCTTC

size: -
D: -
J: TRBJ1-5
V: TRBV5-1
CDR3: CASSLDSPGGSQPQHF
DNA: TGCGCCAGCAGCTTGGATAGCCCGGGGGGCAGTCAGCCCCAGCATTTT

size: -
D: TRBD2
J: TRBJ2-1
V: TRBV4-3
CDR3: CASRGLADYNEQFF
DNA: TGCGCCAGCCGGGGACTAGCGGACTACAATGAGCAGTTCTTC

size: -
D: TRBD2
J: TRBJ2-2
V: TRBV2
CDR3: CASSDGAGGNTGELFF
DNA: TGTGCCAGCAGTGACGGAGCGGGAGGTAACACCGGGGAGCTGTTTTTT

size: once
D: TRBD1
J: TRBJ2-7
V: TRBV18
CDR3: CASHDRASSYEQYF
DNA: TGTGCCAGCCATGACAGGGCGAGCTCCTACGAGCAGTACTTC

size: -
D: -
J: TRBJ1-4
V: TRBV5-1
CDR3: CASREGANEKLFF
DNA: TGCGCCAGCAGGGAAGGGGCTAATGAAAAACTGTTTTTT

size: -
D: TRBD1
J: TRBJ2-5
V: TRBV9
CDR3: CASSASDRGETQYF
DNA: TGTGCCAGCAGCGCCTCAGACAGGGGTGAGACCCAGTACTTC

size: -
D: -
J: TRBJ2-5
V: TRBV9
CDR3: CASSVGGWAVQETQYF
DNA: TGTGCCAGCAGCGTAGGGGGTTGGGCAGTCCAAGAGACCCAGTACTTC

size: -
D: -
J: TRBJ1-5
V: TRBV19
CDR3: CASSIQGGQPQHF
DNA: TGTGCCAGTAGTATACAGGGCGGGCAGCCCCAGCATTTT

size: -
D: TRBD1
J: TRBJ1-2
V: TRBV5-1
CDR3: CASSLVAIGTGGYGYTF
DNA: TGCGCCAGCAGCTTGGTTGCGATCGGGACAGGGGGCTATGGCTACACCTTC

size: -
D: -
J: TRBJ1-3
V: TRBV5-6
CDR3: CASSLYAGPNTIYF
DNA: TGTGCCAGCAGCTTGTACGCGGGGCCAAACACCATATATTTT

size: -
D: -
J: TRBJ2-3
V: TRBV19
CDR3: CASSPKGQGGDTQYF
DNA: TGTGCCAGTAGTCCTAAGGGGCAGGGTGGAGATACGCAGTATTTT

size: -
D: -
J: TRBJ2-5
V: TRBV5-5
CDR3: CASSLPGLETQYF
DNA: TGTGCCAGCAGCTTGCCAGGGTTGGAGACCCAGTACTTC

size: -
D: -
J: TRBJ2-1
V: TRBV10-1
CDR3: CASSERQDNEQFF
DNA: TGCGCCAGCAGTGAGAGGCAGGACAATGAGCAGTTCTTC

size: -
D: -
J: TRBJ2-7
V: TRBV19
CDR3: CASRLSDAGPYEQYF
DNA: TGTGCCAGCCGACTATCGGACGCAGGGCCCTACGAGCAGTACTTC

size: -
D: -
J: TRBJ2-5
V: TRBV9
CDR3: CASSPRGLQETQYF
DNA: TGTGCCAGCAGCCCGCGGGGTCTCCAAGAGACCCAGTACTTC

size: few
D: -
J: TRBJ2-4
V: TRBV10-2
CDR3: CASSESDRGSHIQYF
DNA: TGCGCCAGCAGTGAGTCGGATCGGGGGTCGCACATTCAGTACTTC

size: -
D: -
J: TRBJ2-7
V: TRBV27
CDR3: CASSLRADFGQYF
DNA: TGTGCCAGCAGTTTACGGGCGGACTTCGGGCAGTACTTC

size: -
D: TRBD2
J: TRBJ2-5
V: TRBV11-2
CDR3: CASSRGRAGGVLRSETQYF
DNA: TGTGCCAGCAGTAGAGGTCGGGCGGGGGGCGTCCTTCGGTCGGAGACCCAGTACTTC

size: -
D: -
J: TRBJ2-7
V: TRBV5-3
CDR3: CARSWPPDSGGGYEQYF
DNA: TGTGCCAGAAGTTGGCCCCCCGACAGCGGAGGGGGGTACGAGCAGTACTTC

size: -
D: -
J: TRBJ2-6
V: TRBV5-1
CDR3: CASSPSGSANVLTF
DNA: TGCGCCAGCAGCCCGTCCGGGAGTGCCAACGTCCTGACTTTC

size: -
D: TRBD1
J: TRBJ2-1
V: TRBV28
CDR3: CASSLGQGSNEQFF
DNA: TGTGCCAGCAGTTTGGGACAGGGGAGCAATGAGCAGTTCTTC

size: -
D: -
J: TRBJ2-7
V: TRBV18
CDR3: CASSPEPRTPSEQYF
DNA: TGTGCCAGCTCACCAGAGCCCCGAACCCCATCCGAGCAGTACTTC

size: -
D: TRBD2
J: TRBJ2-7
V: TRBV19
CDR3: CASSRREGRGYEQYF
DNA: TGTGCCAGTAGTAGGCGGGAGGGAAGGGGCTACGAGCAGTACTTC

size: -
D: -
J: TRBJ2-2
V: TRBV19
CDR3: CASLPRLNTGELFF
DNA: TGTGCCAGCTTGCCTCGACTGAACACCGGGGAGCTGTTTTTT

size: -
D: TRBD1
J: TRBJ1-1
V: TRBV10-1
CDR3: CATQQGVDTEAFF
DNA: TGCGCCACTCAACAGGGGGTGGACACTGAAGCTTTCTTT

size: -
D: -
J: TRBJ2-7
V: TRBV6-5
CDR3: CASSDSFYEQYF
DNA: TGTGCCAGCAGCGACTCGTTCTACGAGCAGTACTTC

size: -
D: TRBD2
J: TRBJ2-7
V: TRBV7-9
CDR3: CASSLGVAGGLVEVYF
DNA: TGTGCCAGCAGCTTAGGCGTAGCGGGAGGTCTTGTTGAAGTGTACTTC

size: -
D: -
J: TRBJ2-5
V: TRBV2
CDR3: CASSAVIAAETQYF
DNA: TGTGCCAGCAGTGCGGTAATAGCTGCAGAGACCCAGTACTTC